The T cell receptor (beta chain) under discussion was sequenced for a study of monozygotic twins with inflammatory bowel disease. The study's findings and limits: Repertoire similarity was not found to differ between concordant and discordant twins, possibly from limited power. There was no support for any single strong signal or clonotype associated with IBD.

Germline loops: CDR1 SGHTA, CDR2 FQGNSA. There are 16 residues in the CDR3. The template-switching step introduced UMIs that carried a 6-nucleotide sample barcode. TCRalpha and TCRbeta cDNA went through two nested PCRs of around 15 and 9 cycles. Each CDR3 protein gets one entry in TCRdb, which reprocessed the 5' RACE reads and gives no DNA. This table lists about 450,000 distinct CDR3 sequences. On this clonotype itself: Its cognate antigen is unknown.

The sequenced sample consisted of blood. V and J are TRBV7-2 and TRBJ1-3. The sequence came from a human donor with ulcerative colitis or Crohn's disease, or a healthy co-twin of an affected twin (not recorded which). The CDR3 here is CASSLTWGGSGNTIYF.